One and the same sample provided the 17 T cell receptor beta chains below, sequenced in a study of blood T cell repertoires in COVID-19. TCRdb's table, derived via immunoSEQ multiplex PCR, lists solely in-frame clones and lacks some. This table holds about 14,000 clones, about 86% found once. Material: peripheral blood. These receptors all come from an elderly man with acute or convalescent COVID-19.

The rearrangement links TRBV3-1 (or the pseudogene TRBV3-2) to TRBJ2-7; 13 positions match TRBD2. CDR3 size: 15 residues. Per germline, CDR1 LGHDT and CDR2 YNNKEL (reference sequence). J lost 4 bases, V lost 4 bases, and 4 bases had no gene match. CDR3 region: CASSLGLAGVYEQYF. For the CDR3, the DNA is TGTGCCAGCAGCCTCGGACTAGCGGGGGTATACGAGCAGTACTTC.

The rearrangement joins TRBV3-1 (or the pseudogene TRBV3-2) to TRBJ1-5; D gene uncertain. V was pared by 4 bases and J by 0 bases, with 10 bases between. From germline, CDR1 is LGHDT and CDR2 YNNKEL (reference sequence). The CDR3 has 15 amino acids. The CDR3 is CASSRGGYSNQPQHF. The CDR3 DNA reads as TGTGCCAGCAGCCGCGGCGGGTATAGCAATCAGCCCCAGCATTTT.

V usage is TRBV28 and J usage is TRBJ2-7; D is unclear. Trimming left V 4 bases short and J 3 bases short, with 4 bases between. Germline V CDR1 and CDR2: MDHEN, SYDVKM. The CDR3 spans 11 residues. In nucleotides, the CDR3 is TGTGCCAGCAGTTCGAGCTACGAGCAGTACTTC. This sequence encodes CASSSSYEQYF.

This sequence joins TRBV5-5 and TRBJ2-7, with D tentatively TRBD2 (6 bases). The germline CDR1 and CDR2 sequences are SGHKS and YYEKEE (reference sequence). V lost 4 bases, J lost 0 bases, and 11 bases lay in between. The CDR3 runs 14 residues. This CDR3 reads CASSPAGYSYEQYF. CDR3 bases: TGTGCCAGCAGCCCGGCGGGGTACTCCTACGAGCAGTACTTC.

This clone was observed once. This chain uses TRBV21-1 with TRBJ2-7; the listed D gene, TRBD1, was not tested against the DNA. TRBV21-1 is a pseudogene locus. CDR3 length: 16 residues. The CDR3 DNA is TGTGCCAGCAGCAAAGTTCCCGGGACAGCCTCCTACGAGCAGTACTTC. Translating it yields CASSKVPGTASYEQYF.

The chain couples TRBV19 to TRBJ2-3; D is unclear. Germline V gene data show CDR1 as LNHDA and CDR2 as SQIVND (reference sequence). V gave up 0 bases and J gave up 6 bases, with 4 bases separating them. The CDR3 is made up of 12 amino acids. The CDR3 nucleotides are TGTGCCAGTAGTATAGAACAGGATACGCAGTATTTT. This sequence encodes CASSIEQDTQYF.

This clone is labeled medium-sized. The chain is built from TRBV5-1 and TRBJ1-5; a possible D gene is TRBD1 (5 bases). Trimming cost V 0 bases and J 6 bases, with 10 bases left between them. The CDR3 has 14 amino acids. Germline V gene data show CDR1 as SGHRS and CDR2 as YFSETQ. Here the CDR3 DNA reads TGCGCCAGCAGCTTGGACTGGGGCGGTCAGCCCCAGCATTTT. Its translation: CASSLDWGGQPQHF.

The chain has TRBV3-1 (or the pseudogene TRBV3-2) and TRBJ2-5; 7 positions match TRBD2. The CDR3 spans 15 residues. With 4 bases clipped from V and 5 bases from J, the junction kept 10 bases outside the gene matches. Germline CDR1 LGHDT, CDR2 YNNKEL (reference sequence). The CDR3 sequence is CASSPPGRAMETQYF. The CDR3 DNA reads TGTGCCAGCAGCCCACCAGGGAGGGCGATGGAGACCCAGTACTTC.

The table lists this clone with a count of one. The chain employs TRBV15 and TRBJ2-7, with 8 bases matching TRBD2. Per the germline V gene, CDR1 is LNHNV and CDR2 is YYDKDF (reference sequence). The V segment lost 0 bases and the J segment 6 bases; nucleotides outside the gene matches: 7. This CDR3 spans 15 amino acids. The CDR3 sequence is CATSRDTGGEREQYF. CDR3 DNA: TGTGCCACCAGCAGAGACACGGGGGGGGAGCGCGAGCAGTACTTC.

V usage is TRBV15 and J usage is TRBJ1-1, with a possible D match to TRBD1 (5 bases). V lost 5 bases and J lost 3, with 16 bases in between. The germline V gene has CDR1 LNHNV and CDR2 YYDKDF (reference sequence). The CDR3 spans 15 residues. The DNA for the CDR3 is TGTGCCACCAGCGGTCTCGGGGCGGGAGACACTGAAGCTTTCTTT. Amino acid sequence: CATSGLGAGDTEAFF.

The gene calls are TRBV3-1 (or the pseudogene TRBV3-2) and TRBJ2-2; 8 bases line up with TRBD2. The CDR3 is made up of 15 amino acids. The germline V gene has CDR1 LGHDT and CDR2 YNNKEL (reference sequence). V lost 5 bases, J lost 2 bases, and 4 bases stayed unmatched. The CDR3 DNA is TGTGCCAGCAGCGTGGGGACTAGAAACACCGGGGAGCTGTTTTTT. Translating it yields CASSVGTRNTGELFF.

V gene TRBV6-6 combines with J gene TRBJ1-5, with D perhaps TRBD1 (5 bases). The CDR3 length is 15 residues. CDR1 and CDR2 from the germline V gene are MNHNY and SVGAGI (reference sequence). Trimming pared 8 bases from V and 6 bases from J, leaving 20 bases between. In DNA form, the CDR3 reads TGTGCCAGCGCTGACGCAGGGAGGGAAGGTCAGCCCCAGCATTTT. Amino acid sequence: CASADAGREGQPQHF.

The chain recombines TRBV11-1 with TRBJ2-1, with 7 bases identical to TRBD2. The CDR3 is made up of 12 amino acids. Looked up from germline, CDR1 is SGHAT and CDR2 is FQDESV (reference sequence). The J segment lost 10 bases and the V segment lost 3 bases, leaving 3 bases of the junction unmatched. The CDR3 sequence: CASSFREGEQFF. CDR3 nucleotides: TGTGCCAGCAGCTTCAGGGAGGGGGAGCAGTTCTTC.

Within the sample, this clone is medium-sized. V usage is TRBV7-3 and J usage is TRBJ2-2, with a weak D call TRBD1 (5 bases). The V gene lost 2 bases and the J gene lost 4 bases, with 14 bases spanning the gap. Per the germline V gene, CDR1 is SGHTA and CDR2 is FQGTGA. The CDR3 length is 16 residues. DNA of the CDR3: TGTGCCAGCAGCTTATACGCAGGGTCGACCACCGGGGAGCTGTTTTTT. Translating gives CASSLYAGSTTGELFF.

This rearrangement joins TRBV2 to TRBJ1-4, with D possibly TRBD1 on 5 matching bases. Trimming took 3 bases from V and 8 from J, leaving 13 bases between them. The CDR3 contains 14 residues. Germline assignment: CDR1 SNHLY and CDR2 FYNNEI. CDR3 amino acids: CASSDWAGREKLFF. The CDR3, as DNA: TGTGCCAGCAGTGATTGGGCAGGGAGGGAAAAACTGTTTTTT. The full variable domain, with the rest looked up from reference TRBV2 and TRBJ1-4, is EPEVTQTPSHQVTQMGQEVILRCVPISNHLYFYWYRQILGQKVEFLVSFYNNEISEKSEIFDDQFSVERPDGSNFTLKIRSTKLEDSAMYFCASSDWAGREKLFFGSGTQLSVL.

In this sample, this clone turned up once. The genes are TRBV5-6 and TRBJ2-5; weak D call: TRBD1 (6 bases). This CDR3 is built from 16 residues. CDR1 SGHDT and CDR2 YYEEEE come from the germline V gene. V gave up 3 bases and J gave up 2 bases, with 17 bases separating them. In nucleotides, the CDR3 is TGTGCCAGCAGCTCAGCCCTGATGGGGGCACAAGAGACCCAGTACTTC. It is translated as CASSSALMGAQETQYF.

This clone is large (0.1 to 1%) by share. The J gene is TRBJ1-2, the V gene TRBV6-1; D unclear. The CDR3 runs to 16 residues. Germline CDR1 is MNHNS and CDR2 is SASEGT. V lost 2 bases and J 0 bases, leaving 13 bases between the germline ends. CDR3: CASSEKVQATNYGYTF. DNA for the CDR3: TGTGCCAGCAGTGAAAAGGTCCAGGCCACTAACTATGGCTACACCTTC.